The 24 T cell receptor beta chains listed next were all sequenced from one sample in a study of blood T cell repertoires in COVID-19. TCRdb's copy holds only in-frame clones and misses some; the assay was immunoSEQ multiplex PCR. The sample lists over 75,000 clones; approximately 91% were seen once. Sequenced input: peripheral blood. All receptors come from a woman older than 75 with acute or convalescent COVID-19.

This clone was seen a few times. CDR3 in DNA: TGTGCCAGCAGCCCCGGGAGGGGTCCCCATCAGCCCCAGCATTTT. Protein sequence: CASSPGRGPHQPQHF. This chain uses TRBV28 with TRBJ1-5; maybe TRBD1 (5 bases). Germline CDR1 and CDR2: MDHEN and SYDVKM. Between the trimmed V and J ends, which lost 6 bases and 5 bases, there was a span of 17 bases. There are 15 residues in the CDR3.

The V and J genes are TRBV27 and TRBJ2-7, with 8 nucleotides matching TRBD2. Germline lookup yields CDR1 MNHEY and CDR2 SMNVEV (reference sequence). Trimming at V came to 5 bases and at J to 0 bases, leaving 3 bases not matched to a gene. This CDR3 is 14 amino acids long. In DNA, the CDR3 is TGTGCCAGCAGTCGAGGGACTAGCTCCTACGAGCAGTACTTC. This codes for CASSRGTSSYEQYF.

The rearrangement joins TRBV7-9 to TRBJ2-5, with D uncertain. This CDR3 comprises 11 residues. Trimming shortened V by 4 bases and J by 2 bases, and 2 bases separated the two germline ends. Germline CDR1 is SEHNR and CDR2 is FQNEAQ (reference sequence). The CDR3 loop reads CASSSQETQYF. CDR3 bases: TGTGCCAGCAGCTCGCAAGAGACCCAGTACTTC.

The V gene is TRBV11-2, the J gene TRBJ2-4; 9 nucleotides align to TRBD1. This CDR3 spans 16 amino acids. Per germline, CDR1 SGHAT and CDR2 FQNNGV. The junction had 8 bases not matched to a gene; V was cut back by 1 base and J by 7 bases. The CDR3 bases are TGTGCCAGCAGCTTAGCCGGTACAGGGGGCGCGAACATTCAGTACTTC. Translating gives CASSLAGTGGANIQYF.

The CDR3 nucleotides read TGCGCCAGCAGCTCTACTAGGACCTACAATGAGCAGTTCTTC. Its translation: CASSSTRTYNEQFF. The chain joins TRBV5-1 to TRBJ2-1; D might be TRBD2 (5 bases). CDR3 length equals 14 residues. Trimming pared 3 bases from V and 2 bases from J, leaving 9 bases between. Germline V gene data show CDR1 as SGHRS and CDR2 as YFSETQ.

V gene TRBV19 combines with J gene TRBJ1-1; D may be TRBD1 (5 bases). CDR1 and CDR2 from the germline V gene are LNHDA and SQIVND (reference sequence). The CDR3 totals 19 residues. V lost 3 bases to trimming and J lost 3 bases, with 26 bases between them. CDR3 protein: CASSIVGWERPSRDTEAFF. CDR3 in DNA: TGTGCCAGTAGTATCGTCGGGTGGGAAAGACCCTCCAGGGACACTGAAGCTTTCTTT.

The table lists this clone with a count of one. The CDR3, as DNA: TGTGCCAGCAGCGCACAGGGGGCTGGGGCCAACGTCCTGACTTTC. Translating it yields CASSAQGAGANVLTF. The chain carries TRBV5-4 and TRBJ2-6, with 8 bases fitting TRBD1. CDR3 length: 15 amino acids. J lost 2 bases, V lost 4 bases, and 2 bases had no gene match. The germline CDR1 and CDR2 sequences are SGHNT and YYREEE (reference sequence).

CDR3 sequence reads: CASSLNTGGTEAFF. CDR3 bases: TGCGCCAGCAGCTTAAATACAGGCGGCACTGAAGCTTTCTTT. This chain joins TRBV5-1 and TRBJ1-1; TRBD1 is a possible D gene (5 bases). V was clipped by 2 bases and J by 4 bases, with 12 bases between them. CDR1 is SGHRS, CDR2 YFSETQ, per germline. This CDR3 spans 14 amino acids.

The V gene is TRBV15, the J gene TRBJ1-4; D might be TRBD1 (5 bases). V lost 4 bases and J lost 5, with 20 bases in between. From germline, CDR1 is LNHNV and CDR2 YYDKDF (reference sequence). This CDR3 has 17 residues. The CDR3 nucleotides read TGTGCCACCAGCACCCTTCCCCAGTGGGGGGGGAATGAAAAACTGTTTTTT. Amino acids: CATSTLPQWGGNEKLFF.

The V gene is TRBV24-1, the J gene TRBJ2-5; weak D call: TRBD1 (5 bases). This CDR3 comprises 14 residues. CDR1 is KGHDR and CDR2 is SFDVKD in the germline V gene. V was shortened by 3 bases and J by 4 bases, with 11 bases between the two germline ends. CDR3: CATSDPAGRETQYF. CDR3 nucleotides: TGTGCCACCAGTGATCCCGCAGGGCGAGAGACCCAGTACTTC.

J is TRBJ2-1 and V is TRBV5-4; TRBD1 agrees at 8 bases. V was pared by 4 bases and J by 5 bases, with 8 bases of the junction left unmatched. CDR1 SGHNT and CDR2 YYREEE come from the germline V gene (reference sequence). The CDR3 has 15 residues. The CDR3 loop reads CASSKPTGDHNEQFF. In DNA form, the CDR3 reads TGTGCCAGCAGCAAACCGACAGGGGACCACAATGAGCAGTTCTTC.

The sample holds one count of this clone. This chain uses TRBV27 with TRBJ1-6; D is perhaps TRBD1 (6 bases). Trimming removed 6 bases from V and 8 bases from J, with 14 bases in between. CDR1 MNHEY and CDR2 SMNVEV come from the germline V gene (reference sequence). The length of the CDR3 is 14 residues. CDR3 residues: CASSATGLDSPLHF. The CDR3 DNA reads TGTGCCAGCAGCGCCACAGGGCTAGATTCACCCCTCCACTTT.

V is TRBV5-1 and J is TRBJ1-2; the D gene is possibly TRBD1 (6 bases). Trimming removed 2 bases at V and 3 bases at J, with 14 bases between. This CDR3 region has 15 residues. Germline V gives CDR1 SGHRS, CDR2 YFSETQ. The chain's CDR3 is CASSLLQGADYGYTF. The CDR3 DNA reads TGCGCCAGCAGCTTACTACAGGGAGCAGACTATGGCTACACCTTC.

J is TRBJ1-5 and V is TRBV28, with 7 bases aligning to TRBD1. The length of the CDR3 is 16 residues. J lost 1 base, V lost 6 bases, and 9 bases had no gene match. Germline values: CDR1 MDHEN, CDR2 SYDVKM. The CDR3 region has the DNA TGTGCCAGCAGGCGAGTGGGACAGCAGAGCAATCAGCCCCAGCATTTT. Its translation: CASRRVGQQSNQPQHF.

V gene TRBV12-3 or TRBV12-4 combines with J gene TRBJ2-2; D not certain. V was pared by 7 bases and J by 4 bases, with 10 bases between. This CDR3 is 13 amino acids long. The CDR3 DNA follows: TGTGCCAGCACGCCCAGTTTCACCGGGGAGCTGTTTTTT. This codes for CASTPSFTGELFF.

The gene calls are TRBV9 and TRBJ1-1; 9 nucleotides align to TRBD1. The CDR3 has 15 residues. Germline lookup yields CDR1 SGDLS and CDR2 YYNGEE. With V trimmed by 3 bases and J by 3 bases, 6 bases remained unmatched. The CDR3 here is CASSGDREGHTEAFF. The DNA of the CDR3 is TGTGCCAGCAGCGGGGACAGGGAGGGGCACACTGAAGCTTTCTTT.

This clone was observed once. The chain joins TRBV6-1 to TRBJ1-2; D gene unclear. The V gene lost 4 bases and the J gene lost 0 bases, with 12 bases spanning the gap. The CDR3 covers 15 residues. CDR1 and CDR2 (germline): MNHNS, SASEGT. CDR3 loop: CASSVATVPNYGYTF. The CDR3, as DNA: TGTGCCAGCAGTGTAGCCACGGTCCCTAACTATGGCTACACCTTC.

CDR3 DNA sequence: TGTGCCAGCAGCAGAGACAGGAATACCTACAATGAGCAGTTCTTC. The encoded protein is CASSRDRNTYNEQFF. This chain links TRBV21-1 with TRBJ2-1; TRBD1 is the table's D call, not checked against the DNA. TRBV21-1 is classified as a pseudogene. The CDR3 contains 15 residues.

The V and J genes are TRBV24-1 and TRBJ1-2, with a weak D call TRBD1 (5 bases). The CDR3 length is 14 residues. Germline loops: CDR1 KGHDR, CDR2 SFDVKD. V was clipped by 0 bases and J by 8 bases, with 12 bases between them. CDR3 in amino acids: CATSDLGAVGGYTF. The CDR3 coding sequence is TGTGCCACCAGTGATTTGGGGGCGGTAGGAGGCTACACCTTC.

The chain has TRBV6-4 and TRBJ2-1; possible D gene TRBD2, 5 bases. The CDR3 consists of 16 residues. V gave up 3 bases and J gave up 5 bases, with 17 bases separating them. The V gene's germline CDR1 is MRHNA and CDR2 SNTAGT. The CDR3 nucleotides read TGTGCCAGCAGTGAAGTAGCGTGCCCCTGGGACAATGAGCAGTTCTTC. It translates to CASSEVACPWDNEQFF.

This clone appeared a single time. V and J are TRBV18 and TRBJ2-7; 13 bases match TRBD2. This CDR3 has 14 residues. J lost 7 bases, V lost 6 bases, and 6 bases had no gene match. Germline values: CDR1 KGHSH, CDR2 LQKENI. The CDR3 DNA sequence: TGTGCCAGCTCCTCCGGACTAGCGGGAGAAGAGCAGTACTTC. It specifies CASSSGLAGEEQYF. The whole variable domain, remainder taken from reference TRBV18 and TRBJ2-7, is NAGVMQNPRHLVRRRGQEARLRCSPMKGHSHVYWYRQLPEEGLKFMVYLQKENIIDESGMPKERFSAEFPKEGPSILRIQQVVRGDSAAYFCASSSGLAGEEQYFGPGTRLTVT.

This clone was detected only once. The CDR3 region is CASTGTNEKLFF. For the CDR3, the DNA is TGTGCCAGCACCGGAACTAATGAAAAACTGTTTTTT. The V call is TRBV5-6, the J call TRBJ1-4; D remains unclear. V was cut by 6 bases and J by 1 base, with 4 bases left in between. From germline, CDR1 is SGHDT and CDR2 YYEEEE. The CDR3 runs 12 residues.

The J gene is TRBJ1-1, the V gene TRBV20-1, with D tentatively TRBD1 (5 bases). The germline V gene has CDR1 DFQATT and CDR2 SNEGSKA (reference sequence). The CDR3 length is 14 residues. Trimming removed 3 bases from V and 3 bases from J, with 14 bases in between. The CDR3 DNA reads TGCAGTGCTAGTAAACCTGGGGGGTACACTGAAGCTTTCTTT. Protein sequence: CSASKPGGYTEAFF.

The rearrangement joins TRBV5-1 to TRBJ1-6; TRBD1 matches 8 bases. J lost 6 bases, V lost 4 bases, and 3 bases had no gene match. Germline V gene sequence: CDR1 SGHRS, CDR2 YFSETQ. This CDR3 is built from 14 residues. The CDR3 sequence is CASSPGQGNSPLHF. Written as DNA, the CDR3 is TGCGCCAGCAGCCCCGGACAGGGTAATTCACCCCTCCACTTT.